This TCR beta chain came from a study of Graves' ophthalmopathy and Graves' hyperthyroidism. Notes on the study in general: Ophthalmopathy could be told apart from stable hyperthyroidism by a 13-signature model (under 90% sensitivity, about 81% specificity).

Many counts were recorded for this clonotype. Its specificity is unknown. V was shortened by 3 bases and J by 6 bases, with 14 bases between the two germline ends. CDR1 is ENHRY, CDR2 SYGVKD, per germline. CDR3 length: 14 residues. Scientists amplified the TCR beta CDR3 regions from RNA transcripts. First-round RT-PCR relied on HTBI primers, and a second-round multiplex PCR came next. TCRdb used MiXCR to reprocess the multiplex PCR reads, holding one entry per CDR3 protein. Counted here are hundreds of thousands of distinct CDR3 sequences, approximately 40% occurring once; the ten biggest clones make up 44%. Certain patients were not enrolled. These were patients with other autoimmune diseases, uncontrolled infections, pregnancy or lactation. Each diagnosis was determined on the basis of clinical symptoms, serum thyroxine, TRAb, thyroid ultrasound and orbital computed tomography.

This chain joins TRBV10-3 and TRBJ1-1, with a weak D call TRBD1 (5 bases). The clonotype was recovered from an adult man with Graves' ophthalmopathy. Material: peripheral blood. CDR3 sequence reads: CAISDSGGDAEAFF. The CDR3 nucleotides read TGTGCCATCAGTGACTCCGGGGGGGACGCTGAAGCTTTCTTT.